Sequencing of this TCR beta chain was carried out in a study of shared clonotypes between healthy human individuals. CDR1 and CDR2 from the germline V gene are LNHNV and YYDKDF (reference sequence). The CDR3 loop spans 15 amino acids. The V end was cut by 2 bases, the J end by 4 bases, with 14 bases between. Only CD45RO-negative cells positively selected for CCR7 counted as naive CD8 cells, so terminally differentiated effector memory CD45RA+ cells were excluded. The study drew its donors from healthy HIV-negative adults without recent acute infections or vaccinations. Sequencing was performed with immunoSEQ multiplex PCR; in TCRdb, only in-frame clones are kept and a portion is missing. The table records about 2,100,000 clones, about 92% of them present only once.

The chain carries TRBV15 and TRBJ1-1, with a possible D match to TRBD1 (6 bases). The clonotype comes from a man younger than 35 in good health. Some clones in this sample may be carry-over from other donors' samples. Sequenced material: naive CD8+ T cells from PBMCs. The CDR3 spells CATSRPHRDVTEAFF. The CDR3 nucleotides are TGTGCCACCAGCAGACCTCACAGGGACGTCACTGAAGCTTTCTTT.